This TCR beta chain was found in a study of blood T cells in healthy people across ages. About the study: Template switching retrieved approximately one barcoded beta molecule for each two T cells.

Turning to this clonotype: Antigen specificity is unknown.

A second PCR of 7 to 11 cycles used a sample-barcoded 5' primer and a J-beta primer mix. Paired-end reads containing CDR3 totaled no fewer than 3 million for each sample. TCRdb reprocessed the 5' RACE reads via MiXCR and lists one record per CDR3 protein. The sample gives over 1,200,000 distinct CDR3 sequences, roughly 60% of which show up once; more than 6% is in the top ten. Study-wide points: Researchers report that TCR beta diversity correlated strongly with naive T cell percentage. Long-lived donors exceeded aged donors in naive CD4+ cells and diversity.

Sequencing was done on a sample of blood. The sequence derives from a young man in good health.

In nucleotides, the CDR3 is TGCAGTGCTAGTTCCAGGGCGGTTGGTGAGGCCTACGAGCAGTACTTC. Its protein product is CSASSRAVGEAYEQYF. The chain employs TRBV20-1 and TRBJ2-4, with TRBD1 as a possible D gene (5 bases). The J call is doubtful: the DNA matches TRBJ2-7 better. CDR1 and CDR2 from the germline V gene are DFQATT and SNEGSKA (reference sequence). The CDR3 covers 16 residues.